Sequencing of this TCR beta chain was carried out in a study of blood T cell repertoires in COVID-19. Across the study: Whether acute or convalescent, the COVID-19 samples came from the United States, Italy and Spain.

Original handling: Quantification of nucleated cells was approximated via reference gene primer amplification. Assay used: immunoSEQ multiplex PCR; TCRdb lists only in-frame clones, some missing. V, J and clone size were drawn from that table, and D and trimming were deduced from the DNA. Of about 47,000 clones in the sample, about 89% were seen once. V lost 10 bases and J lost 12; bases outside the gene matches: 10. This CDR3 is built from 12 residues. The germline V gene has CDR1 LNHDA and CDR2 SQIVND (reference sequence). This sequence was found in a man in his 70s with active COVID-19. This chain links TRBV19 with TRBJ2-7; TRBD2 matches 12 bases. Sequencing was done on a sample of peripheral blood. The CDR3 bases are TGTGCCACCGCACTAGCGGGGGGCCCCTTGTACTTC. Protein: CATALAGGPLYF.